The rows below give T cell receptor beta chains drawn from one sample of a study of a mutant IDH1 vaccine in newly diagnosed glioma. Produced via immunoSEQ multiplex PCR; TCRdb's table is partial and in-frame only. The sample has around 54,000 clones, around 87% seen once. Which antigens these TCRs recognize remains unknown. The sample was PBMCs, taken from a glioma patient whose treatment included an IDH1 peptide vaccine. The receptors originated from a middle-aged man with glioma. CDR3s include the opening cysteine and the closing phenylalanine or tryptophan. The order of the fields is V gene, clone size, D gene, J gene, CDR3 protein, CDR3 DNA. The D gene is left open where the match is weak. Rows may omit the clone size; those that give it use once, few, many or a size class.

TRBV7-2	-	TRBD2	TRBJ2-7	CASSKGLAGYEQYF	TGTGCCAGCAGCAAGGGACTAGCGGGCTACGAGCAGTACTTC
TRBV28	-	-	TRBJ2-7	CASSRAQGREQYF	TGTGCCAGCAGTAGAGCTCAGGGTCGCGAGCAGTACTTC
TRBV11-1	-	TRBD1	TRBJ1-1	CASSLADPGQDYAEAFF	TGTGCCAGCAGCTTAGCCGATCCGGGACAGGATTACGCTGAAGCTTTCTTT
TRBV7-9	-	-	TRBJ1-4	CASSPLRAEKLFF	TGTGCCAGCAGCCCCCTAAGGGCTGAAAAACTGTTTTTT
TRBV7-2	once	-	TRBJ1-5	CASSSKIHGSQHF	TGTGCCAGCAGCTCAAAGATCCATGGATCGCAGCATTTT
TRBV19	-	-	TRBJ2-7	CASSISGSYEQYF	TGTGCCAGTAGTATATCAGGGTCCTACGAGCAGTACTTC
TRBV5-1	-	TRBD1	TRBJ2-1	CASSTGQGAYNEQFF	TGCGCCAGCAGCACGGGACAGGGGGCATACAATGAGCAGTTCTTC
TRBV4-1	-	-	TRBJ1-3	CASSQALFDSGNTIYF	TGCGCCAGCAGCCAAGCTCTATTCGACTCTGGAAACACCATATATTTT
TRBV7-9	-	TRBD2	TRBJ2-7	CASSSHSGRGYEQYF	TGTGCCAGCAGCTCCCATAGCGGGAGAGGATACGAGCAGTACTTC
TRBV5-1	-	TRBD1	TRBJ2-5	CASSSTGQGQETQYF	TGCGCCAGCAGCTCCACCGGACAGGGCCAAGAGACCCAGTACTTC
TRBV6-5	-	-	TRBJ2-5	CASSNTPPKETQYF	TGTGCCAGCAGTAACACCCCCCCCAAAGAGACCCAGTACTTC
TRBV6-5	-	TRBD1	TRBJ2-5	CASSYYWTGSETQYF	TGTGCCAGCAGTTACTATTGGACAGGGTCAGAGACCCAGTACTTC
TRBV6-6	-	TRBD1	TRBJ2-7	CASSPRDSRSDEQYF	TGTGCCAGCAGCCCCCGGGACAGCCGAAGCGACGAGCAGTACTTC
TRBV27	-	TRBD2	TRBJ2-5	CASSSTGTTSETQYF	TGTGCCAGCAGTTCGACGGGGACTACGTCGGAGACCCAGTACTTC
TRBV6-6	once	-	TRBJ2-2	CASTYGQGGTGELFF	TGTGCCAGCACCTACGGGCAGGGGGGCACCGGGGAGCTGTTTTTT
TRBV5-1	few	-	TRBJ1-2	CASSPDPANYGYTF	TGCGCCAGCAGCCCTGACCCAGCTAACTATGGCTACACCTTC